Presented here are 19 T cell receptor beta chains from one specimen sequenced in a study of CD8 T cells in Susac syndrome. RNA in amounts of roughly 0.5 to 1 ug was reverse transcribed with random hexamers. TCRdb called the immunoSEQ multiplex PCR reads again in MiXCR, with one record for every CDR3 protein. This table holds around 200,000 distinct CDR3 sequences, about 94% found once. The sequenced material came from CD4+ T cells from PBMCs. The receptor set was obtained from a human donor with Susac syndrome.

The chain combines TRBV7-2 with TRBJ2-3, with a tentative D call TRBD2 (7 bases). Germline CDR1 SGHTA, CDR2 FQGNSA. V shed 5 bases and J shed 2 bases, with 14 bases lying between them. The CDR3 has 15 residues. The CDR3 DNA is TGTGCCAGCAGCCTAGGGGGGGGGTACACAGATACGCAGTATTTT. Its translation: CASSLGGGYTDTQYF.

V gene TRBV4-1 combines with J gene TRBJ1-4; D might be TRBD1 (5 bases). The germline CDR1 and CDR2 sequences are MGHRA and YSYEKL. The CDR3 loop spans 14 amino acids. With 1 base removed from V and 4 bases from J, the gap between germline ends came to 7 bases. The CDR3 nucleotides read TGCGCCAGCAGCCAAGGGGGGTATAATGAAAAACTGTTTTTT. As protein: CASSQGGYNEKLFF.

CDR3 DNA sequence: TGTGCCAGCAGTTCCAGCGGACGGGGGGAGCAGTTCTTC. The encoded protein is CASSSSGRGEQFF. The chain couples TRBV6-2 or TRBV6-3 to TRBJ2-1, with D possibly matching TRBD2 (6 bases). V was clipped by 4 bases and J by 10 bases, with 14 bases between them. The CDR3 sequence is 13 residues long. CDR1 is MNHEY and CDR2 is SVGEGT in the germline V gene.

The rearrangement uses TRBV11-3 and TRBJ2-2; 7 bases map to TRBD1. The length of the CDR3 is 16 residues. CDR1 is SGHNT, CDR2 YENEEA, per germline. J lost 3 bases, V lost 1 base, and 5 bases had no gene match. CDR3 sequence reads: CASSLGPGGYTGELFF. CDR3 sequence (DNA): TGTGCCAGCAGCTTAGGACCAGGGGGTTACACCGGGGAGCTGTTTTTT.

This chain uses TRBV10-3 with TRBJ2-7; D gene unclear. The CDR3 has 11 residues. Germline CDR1 and CDR2: ENHRY and SYGVKD. Deletions cut 3 bases from V and 3 bases from J, with 3 bases between. The DNA for the CDR3 is TGTGCCATCAGTGATATCTACGAGCAGTACTTC. Translation: CAISDIYEQYF.

DNA of the CDR3: TGCGCCAGCAGCTTGGGACAGTACACCGGGGAGCTGTTTTTT. Translated: CASSLGQYTGELFF. The gene calls are TRBV5-1 and TRBJ2-2; tentative D call: TRBD1 (5 bases). Trimming stripped 0 bases from V and 3 bases from J, with 6 bases between. Germline CDR1 SGHRS, CDR2 YFSETQ. The CDR3 length is 14 residues.

The chain carries TRBV6-5 and TRBJ2-1; D not resolved. This CDR3 contains 12 residues. V lost 4 bases and J 5 bases, leaving 6 bases between the germline ends. From germline, CDR1 is MNHEY and CDR2 SVGAGI. CDR3 region: CASSSWDNEQFF. Here the CDR3 DNA reads TGTGCCAGCAGTTCCTGGGACAATGAGCAGTTCTTC.

The genes are TRBV11-2 and TRBJ2-3, with D maybe TRBD1 (5 bases). CDR3 length: 14 residues. CDR1 and CDR2 from the germline V gene are SGHAT and FQNNGV. Trimming shortened V by 3 bases and J by 2 bases, and 9 bases separated the two germline ends. CDR3 bases: TGTGCCAGCAGCTTGGGCAGGGCCACAGATACGCAGTATTTT. It specifies CASSLGRATDTQYF.

The rearrangement joins TRBV15 to TRBJ2-1; D call uncertain. Looked up from germline, CDR1 is LNHNV and CDR2 is YYDKDF (reference sequence). The ends were cut back, 5 bases at V and 7 bases at J, with 9 bases in the middle. This CDR3 is 12 amino acids long. The CDR3 sequence: CATSPALNEQFF. Here the CDR3 DNA reads TGTGCCACCAGCCCCGCGTTGAATGAGCAGTTCTTC.

The V gene is TRBV6-2 or TRBV6-3, the J gene TRBJ2-7, with D possibly being TRBD1 or TRBD2 (5 bases each). The V gene's germline CDR1 is MNHEY and CDR2 SVGEGT. Deletions cut 4 bases from V and 6 bases from J, with 13 bases between. This CDR3 contains 13 residues. The chain's CDR3 is CASSSGPSSEQYF. In nucleotides, the CDR3 is TGTGCCAGCAGTTCGGGACCCTCGTCCGAGCAGTACTTC.

This rearrangement joins TRBV7-9 to TRBJ2-3, with D uncertain. Germline CDR1 reads SEHNR; CDR2 reads FQNEAQ (reference sequence). CDR3 length: 15 amino acids. The germline V and J ends were trimmed by 2 bases and 0 bases, with 9 bases remaining between them. The CDR3 reads CASSLRLTSTDTQYF. In DNA, the CDR3 is TGTGCCAGCAGCTTAAGACTCACTAGCACAGATACGCAGTATTTT.

This rearrangement joins TRBV20-1 to TRBJ2-4; D remains unclear. There are 11 residues in the CDR3. Germline V lookup: CDR1 DFQATT, CDR2 SNEGSKA (reference sequence). V gave up 0 bases and J gave up 12 bases, with 9 bases separating them. CDR3 sequence reads: CSARDLTDQYF. CDR3 bases: TGCAGTGCTAGAGATTTGACCGATCAGTACTTC.

The chain is built from TRBV20-1 and TRBJ1-5; 9 bases are shared with TRBD1. V lost 6 bases, J lost 7 bases, and 7 bases stayed unmatched. The CDR3 covers 13 residues. CDR1 DFQATT and CDR2 SNEGSKA come from the germline V gene (reference sequence). This chain's CDR3 is CSANTGGGQPQHF. CDR3 nucleotide sequence: TGCAGTGCCAATACAGGGGGCGGACAGCCCCAGCATTTT.

The V call is TRBV7-3, the J call TRBJ2-1; maybe TRBD2 (7 bases). The CDR3 consists of 17 residues. The germline V gene has CDR1 SGHTA and CDR2 FQGTGA. Trimming left V 1 base short and J 7 bases short, with 20 bases between. The CDR3 sequence: CASSLKPGEGGRNEQFF. CDR3 coding DNA: TGTGCCAGCAGCTTAAAGCCTGGTGAGGGGGGGAGAAATGAGCAGTTCTTC. Filled out from reference TRBV7-3 and TRBJ2-1, the complete variable domain reads GAGVSQTPSNKVTEKGKYVELRCDPISGHTALYWYRQSLGQGPEFLIYFQGTGAADDSGLPNDRFFAVRPEGSVSTLKIQRTERGDSAVYLCASSLKPGEGGRNEQFFGPGTRLTVL.

This chain uses TRBV9 with TRBJ2-2; D gene uncertain. The germline V and J ends were trimmed by 0 bases and 1 base, with 7 bases remaining between them. Germline V gene lookup returns CDR1 SGDLS and CDR2 YYNGEE. CDR3 size: 15 residues. The CDR3 region is CASSVGQKNTGELFF. The CDR3 DNA reads as TGTGCCAGCAGCGTAGGGCAGAAGAACACCGGGGAGCTGTTTTTT.

The V and J genes are TRBV12-3 or TRBV12-4 and TRBJ1-2; D gene uncertain. This CDR3 has 14 amino acids. The V end was cut by 7 bases, the J end by 3 bases, with 15 bases between. The DNA for the CDR3 is TGTGCCAGCACCCGGTGGGTGCAGCACTATGGCTACACCTTC. It yields the protein CASTRWVQHYGYTF.

The V gene is TRBV29-1, the J gene TRBJ1-1; tentatively, D is TRBD1 (6 bases). Trimming cost V 7 bases and J 5 bases, with 11 bases left between them. CDR3 length: 11 amino acids. CDR1 and CDR2 (germline): SQVTM, ANQGSEA. CDR3 protein: CSGVGATEAFF. CDR3 bases: TGCAGCGGCGTGGGGGCAACTGAAGCTTTCTTT.

This chain joins TRBV30 and TRBJ2-1, with D unresolved. This CDR3 region has 15 residues. V gave up 0 bases and J gave up 0 bases, with 9 bases separating them. In germline, CDR1 is GTSNPN, CDR2 SVGIG (reference sequence). The CDR3 sequence: CAWSVRSSSYNEQFF. CDR3 nucleotides: TGTGCCTGGAGTGTACGGTCGAGCTCCTACAATGAGCAGTTCTTC.

This chain uses TRBV7-6 with TRBJ1-1; tentative D call: TRBD1 (6 bases). The germline V gene has CDR1 SGHVS and CDR2 FNYEAQ. The CDR3 consists of 16 residues. The germline V and J ends were trimmed by 1 base and 7 bases, with 19 bases remaining between them. The CDR3 loop reads CASSLGPGGARNEAFF. CDR3 DNA sequence: TGTGCCAGCAGCTTAGGACCCGGGGGGGCGCGGAATGAAGCTTTCTTT.